This TCR beta chain was recorded in a study of blood T cell repertoires in COVID-19. Study summary: COVID-19 samples, acute and convalescent, were from the United States, Italy and Spain.

With V trimmed by 0 bases and J by 3 bases, 6 bases remained unmatched. The CDR3 length is 17 residues. Germline values: CDR1 SGHKS, CDR2 YYEKEE (reference sequence). Per the authors' pipeline: Reference gene primer amplification gave nucleated cell count estimates. The assay was immunoSEQ multiplex PCR, and TCRdb's table has in-frame clones only and misses some. V, J and clone size derive from that table, while D and trimming were established from the DNA sequence. The data show about 440,000 clones, approximately 88% seen once. The sample taken for sequencing was peripheral blood. The chain carries TRBV5-5 and TRBJ1-4, with 9 bases lining up with TRBD1. The sequence derives from a woman in her 50s with COVID-19, enrolled during active disease. The CDR3 region is CASSLVDRGGSNEKLFF. CDR3 DNA: TGTGCCAGCAGCTTGGTGGACAGGGGTGGCTCTAATGAAAAACTGTTTTTT.